This passage covers 25 T cell receptor beta chains from one sample sequenced in a study of T cells in Graves' hyperthyroidism and ophthalmopathy. The investigators amplified TCR beta CDR3 regions from RNA transcripts. HTBI primers drove first-round RT-PCR of the TCR CDR3. TCRdb recomputed calls from the multiplex PCR reads with MiXCR, one row per CDR3 protein. The table has some 570,000 distinct CDR3 sequences, approximately 15% seen once. Sequenced material: blood. Receptors were obtained from a young woman with Graves' ophthalmopathy.

V and J are TRBV28 and TRBJ2-2, with a possible D match to TRBD1 (6 bases). Between the trimmed V and J ends, which lost 1 base and 4 bases, there was a span of 10 bases. CDR1 MDHEN and CDR2 SYDVKM come from the germline V gene. This CDR3 has 15 amino acids. The CDR3 protein is CASSLFKQGTGELFF. The CDR3 coding sequence is TGTGCCAGCAGTTTATTTAAACAGGGCACCGGGGAGCTGTTTTTT.

The chain carries TRBV7-9 and TRBJ2-2, with 7 bases matching TRBD2. The CDR3 runs to 16 residues. After removal of 4 bases from V and 0 bases from J, the junction contained 5 bases not matched to a gene. The germline V gene encodes CDR1 SEHNR and CDR2 FQNEAQ (reference sequence). The CDR3 sequence is CASSSPGLPNTGELFF. The CDR3 bases are TGTGCCAGCAGCTCGCCGGGACTACCGAACACCGGGGAGCTGTTTTTT.

This clonotype has ten or more counts. The chain joins TRBV7-8 to TRBJ2-5; 14 bases map to TRBD2. With V trimmed by 5 bases and J by 0 bases, 14 bases remained unmatched. The CDR3 has 20 amino acids. Germline lookup yields CDR1 SGHVS and CDR2 FQNEAQ. CDR3 nucleotides: TGTGCCAGCAGCCTACCCCACGGACTAGCGGGAGGACCCTACCAAGAGACCCAGTACTTC. Its protein is CASSLPHGLAGGPYQETQYF.

This clonotype showed up just a few times. The rearrangement uses TRBV6-1 and TRBJ1-6; D is unresolved. Trimming took 4 bases from V and 7 from J, leaving 14 bases between them. Germline values: CDR1 MNHNS, CDR2 SASEGT. CDR3 size: 15 residues. The CDR3 DNA reads TGTGCCAGCAGTGCAAACCAACCTGGGAATTCACCCCTCCACTTT. Translated: CASSANQPGNSPLHF.

This clonotype was recorded many times. CDR3 in amino acids: CASRPGQGADTQYF. CDR3 sequence (DNA): TGCGCCAGCAGACCGGGACAGGGAGCCGATACGCAGTATTTT. The chain couples TRBV5-1 to TRBJ2-3; TRBD1 matches at 9 bases. Germline CDR1 reads SGHRS; CDR2 reads YFSETQ. V was pared by 5 bases and J by 6 bases, with 7 bases of the junction left unmatched. The CDR3 contains 14 residues.

This clonotype was detected only a few times. Given a much more abundant clone one base away, this may be a read error. The chain joins TRBV19 to TRBJ1-4; the D is unclear. This CDR3 contains 13 residues. Per the germline V gene, CDR1 is LNHDA and CDR2 is SQIVND (reference sequence). Trimming shortened V by 9 bases and J by 0 bases, and 8 bases separated the two germline ends. In nucleotides, the CDR3 is TGTGCCAGCCGTACTACAACTAATGAAAAACTGTTTTTT. This translates into CASRTTTNEKLFF.

This clonotype was observed a few times. The genes are TRBV6-2 or TRBV6-3 and TRBJ2-7; 7 positions match TRBD1. CDR1 is MNHEY and CDR2 is SVGEGT in the germline V gene. V shed 2 bases, J shed 1 base, and the junction held 2 bases outside the gene matches. This CDR3 contains 14 residues. This chain's CDR3 is CASSYLTGSYEQYF. In nucleotides, the CDR3 is TGTGCCAGCAGTTACCTGACAGGGTCCTACGAGCAGTACTTC.

Ten or more counts support this clonotype. The rearrangement links TRBV7-2 to TRBJ1-1; perhaps TRBD1 as D (6 bases). V lost 3 bases and J 1 base, leaving 12 bases between the germline ends. The CDR3 has 15 residues. Germline V gene sequence: CDR1 SGHTA, CDR2 FQGNSA. CDR3 amino acids: CASSLTGTKNTEAFF. CDR3 nucleotides: TGTGCCAGCAGCTTGACAGGTACTAAGAACACTGAAGCTTTCTTT.

This clonotype was observed many times. The chain links TRBV12-3 or TRBV12-4 to TRBJ2-1, with 7 nucleotides matching TRBD1. The junction had 20 bases not matched to a gene; V was cut back by 6 bases and J by 3 bases. This CDR3 region has 19 residues. The CDR3 sequence: CASSPEVTGPRGIYNEQFF. The CDR3 DNA reads TGTGCCAGCAGCCCTGAGGTGACAGGGCCAAGGGGCATCTACAATGAGCAGTTCTTC.

This clonotype has at least ten counts. The J gene is TRBJ2-3, the V gene TRBV28; D uncertain. The CDR3 is 11 amino acids. Per germline, CDR1 MDHEN and CDR2 SYDVKM. Trimming shortened V by 5 bases and J by 4 bases, and 4 bases separated the two germline ends. The CDR3 nucleotides are TGTGCCAGCAGTGGGGCAGATACGCAGTATTTT. Residues: CASSGADTQYF.

This clonotype was detected many times. The chain joins TRBV2 to TRBJ2-5; D uncertain. CDR3 length: 13 residues. V was clipped by 4 bases and J by 4 bases, with 10 bases between them. The germline CDR1 and CDR2 sequences are SNHLY and FYNNEI. The DNA of the CDR3 is TGTGCCAGCAGTGTTAGGGCAATAGAGACCCAGTACTTC. Translated, it gives CASSVRAIETQYF.

This chain links TRBV19 with TRBJ1-2, with TRBD1 matching over 9 bases. The CDR3 contains 14 residues. V lost 3 bases, J lost 5 bases, and 4 bases stayed unmatched. The germline CDR1 and CDR2 sequences are LNHDA and SQIVND (reference sequence). DNA of the CDR3: TGTGCCAGTAGTATGGGGACAGGGCGATATGGCTACACCTTC. Protein sequence: CASSMGTGRYGYTF.

This clonotype occurred a few times. The V gene is TRBV6-2 or TRBV6-3, the J gene TRBJ2-1; perhaps TRBD2 as D (6 bases). The length of the CDR3 is 17 residues. Germline assignment: CDR1 MNHEY and CDR2 SVGEGT. V gave up 6 bases and J gave up 3 bases, with 21 bases separating them. In nucleotides, the CDR3 is TGTGCCAGCAGCTACATAACTGGGGGACTTCTCTACAATGAGCAGTTCTTC. Its translation is CASSYITGGLLYNEQFF.

This clonotype was counted ten times or more. CDR3 region: CASRARGHNEQFF. The CDR3 bases are TGTGCCAGCAGGGCGAGGGGCCACAATGAGCAGTTCTTC. The V and J genes are TRBV12-3 or TRBV12-4 and TRBJ2-1; perhaps D is TRBD1 or TRBD2 (5 bases each). There are 13 residues in the CDR3. V was pared by 6 bases and J by 5 bases, with 11 bases between.

This clonotype appeared a few times. V is TRBV20-1 and J is TRBJ1-1; possible D gene TRBD1, 5 bases. The V end was cut by 4 bases, the J end by 4 bases, with 16 bases between. The CDR3 has 14 amino acids. Germline values: CDR1 DFQATT, CDR2 SNEGSKA (reference sequence). CDR3 loop: CSAKIPGGGTEAFF. Written as DNA, the CDR3 is TGCAGTGCTAAAATACCTGGGGGAGGCACTGAAGCTTTCTTT.

This clonotype has more than one count but fewer than ten. CDR3 in DNA: TGCGCCAGCAGCCCTGGACAGGCCACCGGGGAGCTGTTTTTT. This encodes CASSPGQATGELFF. The genes are TRBV4-1 and TRBJ2-2, with 7 bases lining up with TRBD1. V shed 4 bases, J shed 4 bases, and the junction held 3 bases outside the gene matches. CDR1 is MGHRA and CDR2 is YSYEKL in the germline V gene. CDR3 size: 14 residues.

The CDR3 sequence: CASSLSGLAGAIKSSYNEQFF. In nucleotides, the CDR3 is TGTGCCAGCAGTTTATCTGGACTAGCGGGCGCCATTAAAAGCTCCTACAATGAGCAGTTCTTC. The chain carries TRBV27 and TRBJ2-1; 11 bases are a match to TRBD2. This CDR3 comprises 21 residues. V shed 0 bases, J shed 0 bases, and the junction held 13 bases outside the gene matches. CDR1 MNHEY and CDR2 SMNVEV come from the germline V gene (reference sequence).

In this sample, this clonotype turned up many times. The chain combines TRBV12-3 or TRBV12-4 with TRBJ2-5, with 8 bases fitting TRBD2. The CDR3 is made up of 16 amino acids. The V gene end was trimmed by 7 bases and the J gene end by 5 bases; junction bases not matched to a gene: 15. The CDR3 DNA follows: TGTGCCAGCACCCCTGGGGGTGGCGGGAGGTTCGAGACCCAGTACTTC. The encoded protein is CASTPGGGGRFETQYF.

This clonotype was observed at least ten times. The V gene is TRBV7-9, the J gene TRBJ2-3, with 9 positions matching TRBD1. Trimming cost V 4 bases and J 5 bases; bases outside gene matches: 10. The germline V gene encodes CDR1 SEHNR and CDR2 FQNEAQ (reference sequence). The CDR3 has 16 amino acids. For the CDR3, the DNA is TGTGCCAGCAGCTCCCCCACGGGACAGGGTCTAGATACGCAGTATTTT. It encodes CASSSPTGQGLDTQYF.

This clonotype was seen many times. V usage is TRBV9 and J usage is TRBJ2-1, with 9 positions matching TRBD1. J lost 12 bases, V lost 4 bases, and 11 bases had no gene match. This CDR3 is 14 amino acids long. Germline V CDR1 and CDR2: SGDLS, YYNGEE. In DNA form, the CDR3 reads TGTGCCAGCAGCACGGGACAGGGATTGGTTGTGCAGTTCTTC. This gives the protein CASSTGQGLVVQFF.

This clonotype was found many times. This sequence may be a read error, since a much larger clone differs from it by one base. The rearrangement joins TRBV27 to TRBJ1-5, with unresolved D. Trimming stripped 3 bases from V and 0 bases from J, with 3 bases between. The CDR3 is 13 residues long. Germline lookup yields CDR1 MNHEY and CDR2 SMNVEV (reference sequence). CDR3 nucleotide sequence: TGTGCCAGCAGTTTTGTTAGCAATCAGCCCCAGCATTTT. Protein sequence: CASSFVSNQPQHF.

This clonotype was recorded many times. The CDR3 loop reads CSATDSGSFTDTQYF. CDR3 DNA sequence: TGCAGTGCTACGGATAGCGGGAGTTTTACAGATACGCAGTATTTT. The rearrangement joins TRBV20-1 to TRBJ2-3; the match to TRBD2 covers 9 bases. CDR3 length equals 15 residues. Per germline, CDR1 DFQATT and CDR2 SNEGSKA (reference sequence). Unmatched junction bases numbered 8, after V lost 4 bases and J lost 3 bases.

The rearrangement joins TRBV2 to TRBJ1-2; D unresolved. V was trimmed by 4 bases and J by 8 bases, leaving 11 bases between them. Germline assignment: CDR1 SNHLY and CDR2 FYNNEI. This CDR3 has 12 amino acids. The CDR3 DNA reads as TGTGCCAGCAGTGGGACGGACCGAGGCTACACCTTC. This gives the protein CASSGTDRGYTF.

CDR3 coding DNA: TGTGCCAGCAGCCCGTCTTGGACTAGCGGGAGGAGTGACAATGAGCAGTTCTTC. This encodes CASSPSWTSGRSDNEQFF. The chain recombines TRBV7-2 with TRBJ2-1; TRBD2 matches at 14 bases. From germline, CDR1 is SGHTA and CDR2 FQGNSA. The CDR3 runs to 18 residues. The V gene end was trimmed by 5 bases and the J gene end by 5 bases; junction bases not matched to a gene: 11.

This clonotype was observed at least ten times. The chain joins TRBV27 to TRBJ2-2; TRBD2 aligns across 10 bases. This CDR3 region has 18 residues. The germline CDR1 and CDR2 sequences are MNHEY and SMNVEV (reference sequence). The J segment lost 2 bases and the V segment lost 2 bases, leaving 8 bases of the junction unmatched. CDR3 bases: TGTGCCAGCAGTTTAGGTGCTAGCGGGAGATATAACACCGGGGAGCTGTTTTTT. It specifies CASSLGASGRYNTGELFF.